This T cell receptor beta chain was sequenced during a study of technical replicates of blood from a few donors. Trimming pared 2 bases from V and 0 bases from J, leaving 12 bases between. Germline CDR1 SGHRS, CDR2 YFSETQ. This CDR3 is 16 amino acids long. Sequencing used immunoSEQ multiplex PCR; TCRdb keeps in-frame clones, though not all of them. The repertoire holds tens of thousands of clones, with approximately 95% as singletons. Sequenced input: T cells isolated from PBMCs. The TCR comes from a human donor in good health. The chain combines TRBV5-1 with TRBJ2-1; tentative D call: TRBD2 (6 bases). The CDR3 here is CASSLTSWDSYNEQFF. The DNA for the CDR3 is TGCGCCAGCAGCTTAACTAGCTGGGACTCCTACAATGAGCAGTTCTTC.